This T cell receptor (beta chain) was identified in a study of T cells after yellow fever vaccination. This clonotype was seen only a few times. Trimming at V came to 0 bases and at J to 8 bases, leaving 15 bases not matched to a gene. The CDR3 sequence is 17 residues long. The germline V gene encodes CDR1 MNHEY and CDR2 SVGAGI. Using its own MiXCR run on the 5' RACE reads, TCRdb lists one record per CDR3 protein. There are about 320,000 distinct CDR3 sequences in the sample; around 4.3% occur only once, and just under 20% lies in the top ten. This material consisted of PBMCs, taken 15 days after the yellow fever booster vaccination. This TCR came from a man between 18 and 35 years old who received the YFV17D yellow fever vaccine. The rearrangement uses TRBV6-5 and TRBJ1-1, with TRBD1 matching over 7 bases. The CDR3 is CASSYSRLAGQIREAFF. The CDR3 bases are TGTGCCAGCAGTTACTCGAGGTTGGCGGGACAGATCAGGGAAGCTTTCTTT.